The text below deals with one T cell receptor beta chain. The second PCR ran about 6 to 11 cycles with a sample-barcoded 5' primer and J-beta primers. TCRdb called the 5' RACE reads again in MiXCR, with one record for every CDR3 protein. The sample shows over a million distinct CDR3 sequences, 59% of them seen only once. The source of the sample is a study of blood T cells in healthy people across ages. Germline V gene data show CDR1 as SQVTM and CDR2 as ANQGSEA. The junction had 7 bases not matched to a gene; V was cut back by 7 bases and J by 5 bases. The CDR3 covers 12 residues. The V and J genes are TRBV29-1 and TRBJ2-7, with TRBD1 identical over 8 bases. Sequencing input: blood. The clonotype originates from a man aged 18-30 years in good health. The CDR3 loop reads CSGTGGGHEQYF. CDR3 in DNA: TGCAGCGGCACAGGGGGAGGCCACGAGCAGTACTTC.